Presented here are 10 T cell receptor beta chains from one specimen sequenced in a study of early T cells in non-severe SARS-CoV-2 infection. TCRdb redid the calling of the 5' RACE reads with MiXCR, one entry per CDR3 protein. The sample includes around 50,000 distinct CDR3 sequences, 6.2% seen only once; the top ten take 3.9%. Sequenced sample: whole blood. Receptors were obtained from an adult who was a healthcare worker with PCR-confirmed SARS-CoV-2 infection or an uninfected control (not recorded which).

This clonotype was detected only once. The chain combines TRBV6-1 with TRBJ1-4, with no clear D. Germline V CDR1 and CDR2: MNHNS, SASEGT. The CDR3 covers 14 residues. Trimming shortened V by 2 bases and J by 17 bases, and 21 bases separated the two germline ends. Written as DNA, the CDR3 is TGTGCCAGCAGTGAATTGGAAGGACGGAGCCCCCCATTTTTT. It encodes CASSELEGRSPPFF.

This clonotype was seen ten or more times. This CDR3 reads CASSSLDQETQYF. In DNA, the CDR3 is TGTGCCAGCTCATCCCTGGATCAAGAGACCCAGTACTTC. The V call is TRBV18, the J call TRBJ2-5; D remains ambiguous. With 5 bases removed from V and 2 bases from J, the gap between germline ends came to 9 bases. This CDR3 has 13 amino acids. From germline, CDR1 is KGHSH and CDR2 LQKENI.

This clonotype was observed at least ten times. The chain is built from TRBV7-2 and TRBJ1-2, with 10 bases aligning to TRBD1. Trimming took 1 base from V and 8 from J; bases not matched to a gene: 4. CDR1 is SGHTA, CDR2 FQGNSA, per germline. The CDR3 is 14 residues long. The CDR3 sequence is CASSLGGQGLGYTF. In DNA form, the CDR3 reads TGTGCCAGCAGCTTAGGGGGACAGGGGCTAGGCTACACCTTC. Full variable domain (missing parts from reference TRBV7-2 and TRBJ1-2): GAGVSQSPSNKVTEKGKDVELRCDPISGHTALYWYRQSLGQGLEFLIYFQGNSAPDKSGLPSDRFSAERTGGSVSTLTIQRTQQEDSAVYLCASSLGGQGLGYTFGSGTRLTVV.

This clonotype has just a few counts. V usage is TRBV19 and J usage is TRBJ1-2, with TRBD1 matching over 7 bases. CDR3 length: 14 amino acids. The trim removed 3 bases at V and 6 bases at J, leaving 7 bases unmatched. Germline CDR1 is LNHDA and CDR2 is SQIVND (reference sequence). As DNA, the CDR3 is TGTGCCAGTAGTATCCGGGACAGCGTTAATGGCTACACCTTC. This encodes CASSIRDSVNGYTF.

This clonotype was observed at least ten times. The chain recombines TRBV7-9 with TRBJ2-6; no clear D gene. CDR1 is SEHNR, CDR2 FQNEAQ, per germline (reference sequence). Trimming took off 5 bases at V and 0 bases at J, with 5 bases between the two ends. The CDR3 is 14 amino acids. CDR3 sequence reads: CASSPHSGANVLTF. The CDR3 nucleotides are TGTGCCAGCAGCCCCCACTCTGGGGCCAACGTCCTGACTTTC.

This clonotype was observed at least ten times. J is TRBJ2-7 and V is TRBV5-4; 9 bases map to TRBD1. Per the germline V gene, CDR1 is SGHNT and CDR2 is YYREEE (reference sequence). V was pared by 5 bases and J by 6 bases, with 9 bases of the junction left unmatched. The CDR3 is 14 residues long. The CDR3: CASSLGDRVGEQYF. The DNA of the CDR3 is TGTGCCAGCAGTCTGGGGGACAGGGTCGGCGAGCAGTACTTC.

This clonotype was observed at least ten times. The rearrangement joins TRBV11-2 to TRBJ2-6; D uncertain. This CDR3 has 14 residues. V was pared by 4 bases and J by 0 bases, with 4 bases between. Germline V gene sequence: CDR1 SGHAT, CDR2 FQNNGV. CDR3 DNA: TGTGCCAGCAGCTCTTCCTCTGGGGCCAACGTCCTGACTTTC. As protein: CASSSSSGANVLTF.

This clonotype showed up just a few times. CDR3 sequence: CASSFNTGELFF. The CDR3 coding sequence is TGTGCCAGCAGTTTCAACACCGGGGAGCTGTTTTTT. The gene calls are TRBV12-3 or TRBV12-4 and TRBJ2-2, with D hard to call. This CDR3 spans 12 amino acids. Deletions cut 3 bases from V and 2 bases from J, with 1 base between.

This clonotype was detected many times. CDR3 DNA sequence: TGTGCCAGCAGCGCCGGTAGCGGGGGGGGACTTCGCGCCGGGGAGCTGTTTTTT. This translates into CASSAGSGGGLRAGELFF. V usage is TRBV6-5 and J usage is TRBJ2-2, with 11 bases aligning to TRBD2. The V and J ends lost 6 bases and 6 bases, in that order; junction bases with no gene match: 15. CDR1 and CDR2 (germline): MNHEY, SVGAGI. The CDR3 has 18 residues.

The sample holds many counts of this clonotype. CDR3 sequence (DNA): TGTGCCAGCAGTTTAAGGGCACAGCAGCCCCAGCATTTT. Its protein product is CASSLRAQQPQHF. J is TRBJ1-5 and V is TRBV12-3 or TRBV12-4, with unresolved D. V was clipped by 2 bases and J by 7 bases, with 9 bases between them. There are 13 residues in the CDR3.